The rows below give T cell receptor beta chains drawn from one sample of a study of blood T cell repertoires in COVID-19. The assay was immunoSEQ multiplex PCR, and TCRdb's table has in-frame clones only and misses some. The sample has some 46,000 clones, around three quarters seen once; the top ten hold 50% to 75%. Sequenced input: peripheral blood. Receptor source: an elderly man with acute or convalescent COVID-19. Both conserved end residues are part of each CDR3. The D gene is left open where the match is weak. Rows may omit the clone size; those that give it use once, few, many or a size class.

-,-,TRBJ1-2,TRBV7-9,CASSLDLGITYGYTF,TGTGCCAGCAGCTTAGATCTGGGCATTACCTATGGCTACACCTTC
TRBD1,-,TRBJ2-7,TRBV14,CASSQFGTVYF,TGTGCCAGCAGCCAATTCGGGACAGTTTACTTC
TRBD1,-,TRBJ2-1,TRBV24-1,CATSDSDRGNEQFF,TGTGCCACCAGTGATTCAGACAGGGGCAATGAGCAGTTCTTC
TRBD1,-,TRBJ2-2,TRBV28,CASSSQGAGTGELFF,TGTGCCAGCAGTTCTCAGGGGGCAGGCACCGGGGAGCTGTTTTTT
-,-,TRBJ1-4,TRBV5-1,CASSLESLGEKLFF,TGCGCCAGCAGCTTGGAGTCCCTCGGTGAAAAACTGTTTTTT
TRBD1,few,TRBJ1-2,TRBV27,CATSGGEGYTF,TGTGCCACCTCAGGGGGAGAGGGCTACACCTTC
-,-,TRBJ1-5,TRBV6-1,CASSEVRRSRQPQHF,TGTGCCAGCAGTGAGGTCCGCAGGTCTCGGCAGCCCCAGCATTTT
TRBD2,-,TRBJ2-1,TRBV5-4,CASSRNGGLAGHNEQFF,TGTGCCAGCAGCCGAAATGGGGGGCTAGCGGGTCACAATGAGCAGTTCTTC
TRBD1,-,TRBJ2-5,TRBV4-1,CASSQAWGQGGSETQYF,TGCGCCAGCAGCCAAGCTTGGGGACAGGGGGGGAGCGAGACCCAGTACTTC
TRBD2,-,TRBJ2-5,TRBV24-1,CATSEGGEGTQYF,TGTGCCACCAGTGAGGGAGGGGAGGGGACCCAGTACTTC
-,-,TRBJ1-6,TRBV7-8,CASSLVQGSNSPLHF,TGTGCCAGCAGCTTAGTTCAGGGCTCCAATTCACCCCTCCACTTT
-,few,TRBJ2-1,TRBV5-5,CASSLIGGDYNEQFF,TGTGCCAGCAGCTTGATAGGAGGTGATTACAATGAGCAGTTCTTC
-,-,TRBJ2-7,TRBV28,CASSPSVPYEQYF,TGTGCCAGCAGTCCCAGCGTACCCTACGAGCAGTACTTC
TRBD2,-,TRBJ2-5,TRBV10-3,CAISEGGGGQETQYF,TGTGCCATCAGTGAGGGTGGCGGGGGCCAAGAGACCCAGTACTTC
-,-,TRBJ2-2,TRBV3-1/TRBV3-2,CASSASSGELFF,TGTGCCAGCAGTGCTAGCTCCGGGGAGCTGTTTTTT
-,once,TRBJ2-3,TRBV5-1,CASSLSAGNTDTQYF,TGCGCCAGCAGCTTATCGGCGGGAAACACAGATACGCAGTATTTT
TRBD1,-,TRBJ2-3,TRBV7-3,CASSLRQGPTDTQYF,TGTGCCAGCAGCTTACGACAGGGCCCTACAGATACGCAGTATTTT
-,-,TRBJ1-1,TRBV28,CASRTAMNTEAFF,TGTGCCAGTAGGACAGCAATGAACACTGAAGCTTTCTTT
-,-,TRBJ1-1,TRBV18,CASSQGVSQFEAFF,TGTGCCAGCTCACAGGGGGTGTCCCAATTTGAAGCTTTCTTT
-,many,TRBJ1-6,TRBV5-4,CASSWGGVGPLHF,TGTGCCAGCAGCTGGGGGGGGGTCGGGCCCCTCCACTTT
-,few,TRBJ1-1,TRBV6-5,CASSYSVTANTEAFF,TGTGCCAGCAGTTACTCGGTGACAGCGAACACTGAAGCTTTCTTT
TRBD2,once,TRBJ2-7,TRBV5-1,CASSFGRSLAGVIYEQYF,TGCGCCAGCAGCTTTGGCCGTTCACTAGCGGGTGTCATCTACGAGCAGTACTTC
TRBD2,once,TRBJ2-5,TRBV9,CASSPRVAGTAETQYF,TGTGCCAGCAGCCCCCGGGTAGCGGGAACTGCAGAGACCCAGTACTTC
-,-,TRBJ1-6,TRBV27,CASSLLAGNNSPLHF,TGTGCCAGCAGTTTATTGGCAGGAAATAATTCACCCCTCCACTTT
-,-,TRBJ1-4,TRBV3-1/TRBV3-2,CASSGALDSLNEKLFF,TGTGCCAGCAGCGGAGCCCTGGACAGCCTTAATGAAAAACTGTTTTTT